The next 26 T cell receptor beta chains were all read from a single sample in a study of shared clonotypes between healthy human individuals. Some clones are missing from TCRdb's copy, which holds only in-frame ones; the method was immunoSEQ multiplex PCR. Here the sample spans over a million clones, 98% to 99% being singletons. Sequenced: naive CD4+ T cells sorted from blood. Subset reported: CD45RA+ positively selected. Receptors originate from a man aged 30-40 years in good health.

V usage is TRBV7-6 and J usage is TRBJ2-7; 7 bases agree with TRBD2. The CDR3 covers 15 residues. After removal of 0 bases from V and 3 bases from J, the junction contained 5 bases not matched to a gene. CDR1 and CDR2 (germline): SGHVS, FNYEAQ. In nucleotides, the CDR3 is TGTGCCAGCAGCTTAGCAAGCGGGACTAACTACGAGCAGTACTTC. The encoded protein is CASSLASGTNYEQYF.

V usage is TRBV29-1 and J usage is TRBJ2-3; D is unclear. The CDR3 runs to 16 residues. V lost 0 bases and J lost 0, with 13 bases in between. Germline loops: CDR1 SQVTM, CDR2 ANQGSEA. In nucleotides, the CDR3 is TGCAGCGTTGAAGATGATGGTTTGGGTAGCACAGATACGCAGTATTTT. As protein: CSVEDDGLGSTDTQYF.

The J gene is TRBJ2-3, the V gene TRBV27; TRBD1 aligns across 8 bases. With V trimmed by 5 bases and J by 2 bases, 6 bases remained unmatched. Germline V gene sequence: CDR1 MNHEY, CDR2 SMNVEV (reference sequence). The CDR3 consists of 15 residues. Here the CDR3 DNA reads TGTGCCAGCAGTCCCCGACAGGGGTACACAGATACGCAGTATTTT. This gives the protein CASSPRQGYTDTQYF.

The chain recombines TRBV18 with TRBJ1-1; tentative D call: TRBD1 (5 bases). This CDR3 is built from 15 residues. Germline V CDR1 and CDR2: KGHSH, LQKENI. Trimming stripped 2 bases from V and 4 bases from J, with 14 bases between. The CDR3 nucleotides read TGTGCCAGCTCACCAAGTCAGTTAGGGGTCACTGAAGCTTTCTTT. It encodes CASSPSQLGVTEAFF.

V is TRBV6-1 and J is TRBJ2-7; 7 nucleotides line up with TRBD2. This CDR3 is 13 amino acids long. Trimming at V came to 6 bases and at J to 1 base, leaving 3 bases not matched to a gene. Germline CDR1 is MNHNS and CDR2 is SASEGT. The CDR3 DNA is TGTGCCAGCAGGACTAGCAGTTCCTACGAGCAGTACTTC. The encoded protein is CASRTSSSYEQYF.

The chain links TRBV5-4 to TRBJ2-1, with D possibly TRBD2 on 5 matching bases. CDR1 and CDR2 from the germline V gene are SGHNT and YYREEE (reference sequence). The CDR3 sequence is 13 residues long. Trimming removed 5 bases from V and 6 bases from J, with 12 bases in between. CDR3 bases: TGTGCCAGCAGAACTACTAGGATCAATGAGCAGTTCTTC. This sequence encodes CASRTTRINEQFF.

The chain has TRBV27 and TRBJ2-5; TRBD2 matches 13 bases. The CDR3 totals 16 residues. Trimming cost V 0 bases and J 2 bases; bases outside gene matches: 0. CDR1 and CDR2 (germline): MNHEY, SMNVEV (reference sequence). The CDR3 spells CASSLSGLAGQETQYF. In nucleotides, the CDR3 is TGTGCCAGCAGTTTATCGGGACTAGCGGGACAAGAGACCCAGTACTTC.

The chain carries TRBV18 and TRBJ1-1; no definite D call. Germline CDR1 is KGHSH and CDR2 is LQKENI. The CDR3 runs 17 residues. The V gene lost 6 bases and the J gene lost 2 bases, with 22 bases spanning the gap. The CDR3 region has the DNA TGTGCCAGCTCTTCACTGCAACGCGCCGTAGAAAACACTGAAGCTTTCTTT. Its protein is CASSSLQRAVENTEAFF.

The rearrangement links TRBV27 to TRBJ2-3, with 16 bases matching TRBD2. Germline V gene data show CDR1 as MNHEY and CDR2 as SMNVEV (reference sequence). After removal of 4 bases from V and 2 bases from J, the junction contained 6 bases not matched to a gene. This CDR3 comprises 18 residues. CDR3 residues: CASSSGTSGRAYTDTQYF. The CDR3 DNA reads as TGTGCCAGCAGTTCCGGGACTAGCGGGAGGGCCTACACAGATACGCAGTATTTT.

This clone came up once. The rearrangement uses TRBV5-4 and TRBJ1-4; 8 bases agree with TRBD1. The CDR3 totals 14 residues. J lost 10 bases, V lost 3 bases, and 8 bases had no gene match. From germline, CDR1 is SGHNT and CDR2 YYREEE (reference sequence). As DNA, the CDR3 is TGTGCCAGCAGCTCGGACAGGGCTTTGGGAAAACTGTTTTTT. Translation: CASSSDRALGKLFF.

The table lists this clone with a count of one. This chain joins TRBV5-5 and TRBJ1-5, with TRBD1 as a possible D gene (6 bases). Per the germline V gene, CDR1 is SGHKS and CDR2 is YYEKEE (reference sequence). The V and J ends lost 1 base and 5 bases respectively, with 10 bases between them. This CDR3 is 14 amino acids long. CDR3 loop: CASSLPDRDQPQHF. CDR3 nucleotide sequence: TGTGCCAGCAGCTTGCCGGACAGAGATCAGCCCCAGCATTTT.

The chain employs TRBV4-3 and TRBJ2-7, with 7 bases that match TRBD2. The CDR3 is made up of 17 amino acids. The V gene end was trimmed by 1 base and the J gene end by 0 bases; junction bases not matched to a gene: 9. CDR1 LGHNA and CDR2 YSLEER come from the germline V gene. The CDR3 DNA sequence: TGCGCCAGCAGCCAAGTCTTGGGAGGGCAAAACTCCTACGAGCAGTACTTC. Amino acid sequence: CASSQVLGGQNSYEQYF.

This clone has only one observation. The V and J genes are TRBV9 and TRBJ2-3; D possibly corresponds to TRBD2 (7 bases). V was clipped by 1 base and J by 3 bases, with 15 bases between them. CDR1 and CDR2 (germline): SGDLS, YYNGEE. CDR3 size: 16 residues. The CDR3 sequence is CASSVQGTTLTDTQYF. The DNA of the CDR3 is TGTGCCAGCAGCGTACAGGGGACTACCCTTACAGATACGCAGTATTTT.

This clone appeared once. The gene calls are TRBV5-4 and TRBJ2-1; 12 bases are shared with TRBD2. V trimming: 4 bases; J trimming: 9 bases; junction bases outside the gene matches: 8. The CDR3 is 15 amino acids. Per germline, CDR1 SGHNT and CDR2 YYREEE (reference sequence). CDR3 DNA: TGTGCCAGCAGCCTACGGACTAGCGGGAACGTTGAGCAGTTCTTC. It translates to CASSLRTSGNVEQFF.

The chain uses TRBV19 and TRBJ2-5; TRBD1 aligns across 7 bases. The CDR3 spans 13 residues. CDR1 is LNHDA and CDR2 is SQIVND in the germline V gene (reference sequence). The ends lost 4 bases at V and 5 bases at J; junction bases unmatched: 4. CDR3 amino acids: CASSKDRIETQYF. CDR3 DNA: TGTGCCAGTAGTAAGGACAGGATCGAGACCCAGTACTTC.

The rearrangement links TRBV28 to TRBJ2-7; the D gene is possibly TRBD2 (6 bases). The germline CDR1 and CDR2 sequences are MDHEN and SYDVKM. The CDR3 has 14 amino acids. V gave up 6 bases and J gave up 2 bases, with 14 bases separating them. The CDR3 region is CASRAGRITYEQYF. CDR3 coding DNA: TGTGCCAGCAGGGCGGGACGGATCACCTACGAGCAGTACTTC.

This chain connects TRBV4-3 to TRBJ2-7; D not certain. Per germline, CDR1 LGHNA and CDR2 YSLEER. The CDR3 is made up of 14 amino acids. V was shortened by 8 bases and J by 3 bases, with 17 bases between the two germline ends. The CDR3 nucleotides read TGCGCCAGCTTAGTTGGGTCCCCTGGCTACGAGCAGTACTTC. Its translation is CASLVGSPGYEQYF.

This clone has a single count. The chain has TRBV5-1 and TRBJ2-3; D remains ambiguous. Trimming took 1 base from V and 6 from J, leaving 12 bases between them. The CDR3 runs to 14 residues. Germline V gene lookup returns CDR1 SGHRS and CDR2 YFSETQ. CDR3 DNA: TGCGCCAGCAGCTTGAACCGGATTACTGATACGCAGTATTTT. This gives the protein CASSLNRITDTQYF.

CDR3 protein: CASSRLAGGRDTQYF. CDR3 nucleotide sequence: TGTGCCAGTAGTAGACTAGCGGGAGGTCGGGATACGCAGTATTTT. The chain recombines TRBV19 with TRBJ2-3, with 13 bases identical to TRBD2. Germline V gene sequence: CDR1 LNHDA, CDR2 SQIVND (reference sequence). The CDR3 is 15 amino acids. Trimming at V came to 4 bases and at J to 6 bases, leaving 4 bases not matched to a gene.

The chain has TRBV29-1 and TRBJ1-5; D is ambiguous. Per the germline V gene, CDR1 is SQVTM and CDR2 is ANQGSEA. The CDR3 contains 12 residues. V lost 5 bases and J 4 bases, leaving 9 bases between the germline ends. The CDR3 sequence: CSVRGLNQPQHF. DNA of the CDR3: TGCAGCGTTCGAGGGCTAAATCAGCCCCAGCATTTT.

The V gene is TRBV2, the J gene TRBJ1-3, with D possibly being TRBD1 (5 bases). This CDR3 is built from 16 residues. Germline V lookup: CDR1 SNHLY, CDR2 FYNNEI. V lost 6 bases to trimming and J lost 0 bases, with 15 bases between them. The CDR3 reads CASSPRDAGSGNTIYF. Here the CDR3 DNA reads TGTGCCAGCAGCCCCCGGGACGCAGGCTCTGGAAACACCATATATTTT.

Notes on this clone: This specimen includes other DNA sequences encoding the same CDR3. J is TRBJ1-5 and V is TRBV5-1, with TRBD1 as a possible D gene (6 bases). The CDR3 contains 13 residues. From germline, CDR1 is SGHRS and CDR2 YFSETQ. The V end was cut by 3 bases, the J end by 4 bases, with 8 bases between. The DNA for the CDR3 is TGCGCCAGCAGCTCTACAGGGAATCAGCCCCAGCATTTT. Translating gives CASSSTGNQPQHF.

The chain combines TRBV28 with TRBJ2-3, with 8 bases that match TRBD1. The CDR3 spans 13 residues. V lost 5 bases and J lost 6; bases outside the gene matches: 4. CDR1 MDHEN and CDR2 SYDVKM come from the germline V gene. CDR3 coding DNA: TGTGCCAGCAGTCAGGGGGCGTCGGATACGCAGTATTTT. It specifies CASSQGASDTQYF.

This chain connects TRBV7-9 to TRBJ2-5; possibly TRBD1 for D (6 bases). Deletions cut 2 bases from V and 5 bases from J, with 15 bases between. CDR1 and CDR2 (germline): SEHNR, FQNEAQ (reference sequence). This CDR3 comprises 15 residues. CDR3 sequence: CASSLTQGWGETQYF. CDR3 nucleotide sequence: TGTGCCAGCAGCTTAACACAGGGCTGGGGGGAGACCCAGTACTTC.

The genes are TRBV2 and TRBJ1-5, with TRBD1 as a possible D gene (6 bases). V was clipped by 7 bases and J by 2 bases, with 12 bases between them. The CDR3 covers 14 residues. Germline-derived CDR1 and CDR2 are SNHLY and FYNNEI. CDR3 in DNA: TGTGCCAGCAATACAGGGCAAGGCAATCAGCCCCAGCATTTT. This encodes CASNTGQGNQPQHF.

The chain has TRBV19 and TRBJ1-1; 8 nucleotides agree with TRBD1. This CDR3 region has 15 residues. The ends lost 3 bases at V and 1 base at J; junction bases unmatched: 4. Germline assignment: CDR1 LNHDA and CDR2 SQIVND (reference sequence). CDR3 DNA: TGTGCCAGTAGTATGGAGCAGGGGGCGAACACTGAAGCTTTCTTT. Its protein product is CASSMEQGANTEAFF. Drawing the rest from reference TRBV19 and TRBJ1-1, the complete variable domain is DGGITQSPKYLFRKEGQNVTLSCEQNLNHDAMYWYRQDPGQGLRLIYYSQIVNDFQKGDIAEGYSVSREKKESFPLTVTSAQKNPTAFYLCASSMEQGANTEAFFGQGTRLTVV.